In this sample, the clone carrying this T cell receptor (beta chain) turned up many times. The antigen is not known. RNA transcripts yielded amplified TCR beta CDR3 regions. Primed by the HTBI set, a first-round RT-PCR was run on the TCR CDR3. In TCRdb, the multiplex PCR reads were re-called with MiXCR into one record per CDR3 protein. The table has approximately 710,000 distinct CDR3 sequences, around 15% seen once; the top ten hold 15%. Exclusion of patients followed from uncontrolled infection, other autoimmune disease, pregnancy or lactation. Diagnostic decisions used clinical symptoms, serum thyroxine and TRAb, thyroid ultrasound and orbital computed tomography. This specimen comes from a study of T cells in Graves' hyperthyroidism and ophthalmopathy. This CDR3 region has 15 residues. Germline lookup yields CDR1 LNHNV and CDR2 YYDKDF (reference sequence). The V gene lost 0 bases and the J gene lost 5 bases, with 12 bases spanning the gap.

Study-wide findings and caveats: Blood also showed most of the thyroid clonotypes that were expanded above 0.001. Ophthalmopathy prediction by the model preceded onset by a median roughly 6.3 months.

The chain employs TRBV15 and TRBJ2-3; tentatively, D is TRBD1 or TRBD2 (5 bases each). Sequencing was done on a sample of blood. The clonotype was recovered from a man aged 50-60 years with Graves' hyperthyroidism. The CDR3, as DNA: TGTGCCACCAGCAGAGAAGGTTTGAGGGGAGATACGCAGTATTTT. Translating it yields CATSREGLRGDTQYF.